This T cell receptor beta chain was retrieved from a study of blood T cells in healthy people across ages. Overall study results and limits: CMV status of donors was not determined, possibly confounding expanded clonotype changes. Estimated diversity, derived from one million T cells, was regarded as an underestimate.

Germline-derived CDR1 and CDR2 are ENHRY and SYGVKD. V shed 3 bases and J shed 0 bases, with 9 bases lying between them. The CDR3 is 15 residues long. Primed by a sample-barcoded 5' primer and a J-beta primer mix, a second PCR proceeded for about 6 to 12 cycles. Per-sample output comprised a minimum of 2.5 million paired-end reads containing CDR3. TCRdb re-called the 5' RACE reads through MiXCR, storing one row per CDR3 protein. The profile shows more than 1.4 million distinct CDR3 sequences, 42% of them singletons. This clonotype was seen only a few times. Its antigen is currently unknown. Drawing of peripheral blood yielded 7.5 to 10 milliliters from each donor.

This chain uses TRBV10-3 with TRBJ1-5; D remains ambiguous. The sequencing sample was made of blood. The receptor was derived from a woman aged 18-29 years in good health. CDR3 DNA: TGTGCCATCAGTGAAGGGTTGAGTAGCAATCAGCCCCAGCATTTT. Its protein product is CAISEGLSSNQPQHF.